The T cell receptor beta chain under discussion was sequenced for a study of blood T cell repertoires in COVID-19. Whole-study context: Specimens from acute and convalescent COVID-19 originated in the United States, Italy and Spain. T cells, B-cell-depleted T cells, or PBMCs provided the cDNA or gDNA that served as material.

Original processing methods: Estimation of nucleated cell counts was performed using reference gene primer amplification. Sequencing was performed with immunoSEQ multiplex PCR; in TCRdb, only in-frame clones are kept and a portion is missing. Clonal size and the V and J genes are those of that table, whereas D and trimming came from the DNA. The repertoire holds approximately 94,000 clones, with roughly 80% as singletons. The CDR3 spans 16 residues. Looked up from germline, CDR1 is ENHRY and CDR2 is SYGVKD. Losses at the gene ends were 3 bases for V and 7 bases for J; bases not matched to a gene: 13.

The sequence was obtained from a woman aged 65 to 85 with acute or convalescent COVID-19. Sequencing was carried out using peripheral blood. The chain has TRBV10-3 and TRBJ2-3; 7 bases map to TRBD2. The CDR3 bases are TGTGCCATCAGTGACAGTGTTGGGACTAAAGGCCATACGCAGTATTTT. Protein product: CAISDSVGTKGHTQYF.